The following is a T cell receptor beta chain sequence with its context. Its antigen is still unknown. These data originate in a study of cytomegalovirus exposure and HLA in healthy donors. Study details: Out of 398 genotyped donors, 81% belonged to the Caucasian-associated ancestry cluster. Overall study results and limits: In a later analysis, several top co-occurrence clusters appeared linked to parvovirus B19, influenza, CMV and Epstein-Barr virus. The HLA-A and HLA-B alleles of most subjects were reportedly predicted accurately from TCR beta sequences. Both high specificity and high sensitivity reportedly marked the classifier's diagnosis of cytomegalovirus status.

The primer mix had 60 Vbeta and 13 Jbeta primers. Method: immunoSEQ multiplex PCR; TCRdb's copy keeps in-frame clones and lacks some. The sample includes 95,000 to 150,000 clones, around 66% of them seen just once. The CDR3 sequence is 13 residues long. In germline, CDR1 is SGHDN, CDR2 FVKESK. J lost 5 bases, V lost 6 bases, and 4 bases had no gene match. The chain recombines TRBV14 with TRBJ2-1; 7 nucleotides line up with TRBD1. This receptor was taken from a man between 18 and 29 years old in good health and CMV-seronegative. The sample was PBMCs. In DNA, the CDR3 is TGTGCCAGCAGACATACAGGGGACAATGAGCAGTTCTTC. Translating it yields CASRHTGDNEQFF.